This T cell receptor (beta chain) is drawn from a study of technical replicates of blood from a handful of donors. The germline gives CDR1 SGHRS, CDR2 YFSETQ. CDR3 length: 15 residues. Between the trimmed V and J ends, which lost 0 bases and 5 bases, there was a span of 11 bases. Only in-frame clones appear in the TCRdb table, and some are missing; sequencing was by immunoSEQ multiplex PCR. The sample yields 65,000 to 80,000 clones, approximately 98% seen once. The receptor's source is a human donor in good health. The material sequenced was T cells isolated from PBMCs. The genes are TRBV5-1 and TRBJ1-4; unclear D gene. This CDR3 is CASSLAVELNEKLFF. CDR3 DNA sequence: TGCGCCAGCAGCTTGGCCGTCGAGTTGAATGAAAAACTGTTTTTT.